This T cell receptor beta chain was retrieved from a study of T cells in tumors after PD-1 blockade. TCRdb keeps only in-frame clones here, not all; method: immunoSEQ multiplex PCR. Among roughly 48,000 clones listed, over 70% were seen once. Per germline, CDR1 SGHRS and CDR2 YFSETQ. V was pared by 1 base and J by 0 bases, with 1 base between. The CDR3 extends over 12 amino acids. The receptor was derived from a human donor with basal cell carcinoma. The sample was PBMCs, taken before anti-PD-1 treatment. V and J are TRBV5-1 and TRBJ2-5; D ambiguous. The CDR3 DNA follows: TGCGCCAGCAGCTTGTACCAAGAGACCCAGTACTTC. The encoded protein is CASSLYQETQYF. Using reference TRBV5-1 and TRBJ2-5 for the parts outside the CDR3, the full variable domain is KAGVTQTPRYLIKTRGQQVTLSCSPISGHRSVSWYQQTPGQGLQFLFEYFSETQRNKGNFPGRFSGRQFSNSRSEMNVSTLELGDSALYLCASSLYQETQYFGPGTRLLVL.